Below, one TCR beta chain is given with its context. The authors' processing: Reference gene primers were amplified, and this amplification served to estimate nucleated cell counts. Generated by immunoSEQ multiplex PCR, the TCRdb table keeps only in-frame clones and is missing some. V, J and clone size are taken as reported in that table, and D and trimming were inferred from the DNA itself. The sample records 110,000 to 150,000 clones, more than 75% being singletons. The CDR3 contains 17 residues. Those who participated ranged in age from roughly 18 to 95 years and resided in under 25 US areas. Cohort placement rested on clinical history that participants reported themselves. The data were taken from a study of blood T cell repertoires in COVID-19. The wider study: Whether acute or convalescent, the COVID-19 samples came from the United States, Italy and Spain.

The sequenced material came from PBMCs or T cells enriched from blood (not recorded which). This chain links TRBV21-1 with TRBJ2-5; TRBD2 is the table's D call, not checked against the DNA. TRBV21-1 is annotated as a pseudogene. This TCR came from a man between 60 and 75 years old who had recovered from COVID-19. The DNA of the CDR3 is TGTGCCAGCAGCAAACGGTTTAGCGGGGGTCCGAAAGAGACCCAGTACTTC. Its protein product is CASSKRFSGGPKETQYF.